This T cell receptor (beta chain) comes out of a study of beta chain features in type 1 diabetes. Broader study findings: Sequencing from cDNA could over-represent high-TCR-expressing cells. Within the patient group, naive, central memory and Treg TCRB repertoires appeared more similar to each other than within healthy donors. In every one of the four CD4+ subsets, TCRB CDR3s were moderately but significantly shorter in Type 1 diabetes patients.

Per the germline V gene, CDR1 is MGHRA and CDR2 is YSYEKL. Trimming took 4 bases from V and 0 from J; bases not matched to a gene: 8. The length of the CDR3 is 17 residues. On average, the one heparinised blood draw given by each donor was approximately 120 mL. Since all of the isolated RNA was reverse transcribed, expressed TCRB transcripts were what got sequenced. Method: immunoSEQ multiplex PCR; TCRdb's copy keeps in-frame clones and lacks some. The sample carries around 360,000 clones, roughly 12% recorded once. As concerns this clone: The antigen is not known.

This receptor was obtained from a woman aged 18-29 years with type 1 diabetes. The chain employs TRBV4-1 and TRBJ2-3; 9 bases fit TRBD1. The source material was naive CD4+ T cells from blood. DNA of the CDR3: TGCGCCAGCAGCCCTTGGGACAGGGCTTCTAGCACAGATACGCAGTATTTT. Amino acid sequence: CASSPWDRASSTDTQYF.